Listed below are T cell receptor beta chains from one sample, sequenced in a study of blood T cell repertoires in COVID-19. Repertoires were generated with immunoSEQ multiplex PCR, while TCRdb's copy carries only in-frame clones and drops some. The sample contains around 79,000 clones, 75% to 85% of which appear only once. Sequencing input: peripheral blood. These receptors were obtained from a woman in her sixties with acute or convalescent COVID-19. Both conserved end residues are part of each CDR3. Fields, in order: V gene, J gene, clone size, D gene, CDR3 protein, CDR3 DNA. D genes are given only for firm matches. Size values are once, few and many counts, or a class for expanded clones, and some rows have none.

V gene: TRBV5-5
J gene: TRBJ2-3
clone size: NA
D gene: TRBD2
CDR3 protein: CASSLPLAGGADTQYF
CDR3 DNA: TGTGCCAGCAGCTTACCACTAGCGGGGGGGGCAGATACGCAGTATTTT

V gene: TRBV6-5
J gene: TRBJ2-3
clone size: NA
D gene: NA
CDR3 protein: CASSPRGYTDTQYF
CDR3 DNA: TGTGCCAGCAGCCCCCGCGGTTACACAGATACGCAGTATTTT

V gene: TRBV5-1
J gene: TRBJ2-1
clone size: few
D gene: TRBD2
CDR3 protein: CASSLAERGVNEQFF
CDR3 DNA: TGCGCCAGCAGCTTGGCCGAGCGGGGGGTAAATGAGCAGTTCTTC

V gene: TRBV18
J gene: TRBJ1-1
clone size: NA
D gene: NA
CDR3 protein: CASSPRRDEAFF
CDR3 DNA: TGTGCCAGCTCACCGCGGCGGGATGAAGCTTTCTTT

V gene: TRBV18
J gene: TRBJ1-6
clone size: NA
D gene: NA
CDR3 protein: CASSRSINSPLHF
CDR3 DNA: TGTGCCAGCTCCCGGTCCATAAATTCACCCCTCCACTTT

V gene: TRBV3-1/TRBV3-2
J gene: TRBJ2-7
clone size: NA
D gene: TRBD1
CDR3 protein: CASSPQPGQGSAVSYEQYF
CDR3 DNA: TGTGCCAGCAGTCCGCAGCCGGGACAGGGGTCGGCGGTCTCCTACGAGCAGTACTTC

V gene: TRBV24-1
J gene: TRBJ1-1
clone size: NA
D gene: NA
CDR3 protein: CATSGAGRTEAFF
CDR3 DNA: TGTGCCACCAGTGGTGCGGGGCGGACTGAAGCTTTCTTT

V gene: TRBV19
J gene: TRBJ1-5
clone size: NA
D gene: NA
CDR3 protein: CASSPGSRNQPQHF
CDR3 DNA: TGTGCCAGTAGTCCGGGGAGTAGAAATCAGCCCCAGCATTTT

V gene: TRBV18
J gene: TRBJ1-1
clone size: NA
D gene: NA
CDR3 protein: CASSPRYTDKAFF
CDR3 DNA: TGTGCCAGCTCACCACGATACACTGACAAAGCTTTCTTT

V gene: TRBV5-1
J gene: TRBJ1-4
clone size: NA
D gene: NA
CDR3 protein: CASSLAVAQGSEKLFF
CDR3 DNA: TGCGCCAGCAGCTTGGCCGTGGCACAGGGAAGTGAAAAACTGTTTTTT

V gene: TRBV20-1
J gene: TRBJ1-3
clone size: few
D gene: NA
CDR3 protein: CSAGGLAGNTIYF
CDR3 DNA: TGCAGTGCTGGTGGATTAGCTGGAAACACCATATATTTT

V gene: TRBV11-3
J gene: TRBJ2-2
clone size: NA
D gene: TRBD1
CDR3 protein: CASSLQGVNTGELFF
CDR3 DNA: TGTGCCAGCAGCTTACAGGGGGTAAACACCGGGGAGCTGTTTTTT